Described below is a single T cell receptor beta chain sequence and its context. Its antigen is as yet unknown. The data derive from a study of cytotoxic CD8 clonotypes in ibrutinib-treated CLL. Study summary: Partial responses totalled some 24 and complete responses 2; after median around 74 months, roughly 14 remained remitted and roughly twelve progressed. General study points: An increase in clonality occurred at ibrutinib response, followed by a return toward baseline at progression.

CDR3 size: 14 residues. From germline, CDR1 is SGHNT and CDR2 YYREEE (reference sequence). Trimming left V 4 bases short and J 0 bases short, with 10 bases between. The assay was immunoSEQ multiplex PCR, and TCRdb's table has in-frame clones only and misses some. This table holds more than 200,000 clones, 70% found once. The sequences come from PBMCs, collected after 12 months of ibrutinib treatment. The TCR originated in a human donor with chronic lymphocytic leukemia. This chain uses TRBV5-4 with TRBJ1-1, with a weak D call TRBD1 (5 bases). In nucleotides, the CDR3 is TGTGCCAGCAGCCAGGGTCTAGTGAACACTGAAGCTTTCTTT. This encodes CASSQGLVNTEAFF.